This TCR beta chain appears in the sequencing data of a study of blood T cell repertoires in COVID-19. At the level of the study: The cDNA or gDNA used as material had been derived from T cells, B-cell-depleted T cells, or PBMCs.

In the original analysis: Researchers report that nucleated cell counts were estimated from reference gene primer amplification. Here immunoSEQ multiplex PCR was the method, and the copy in TCRdb shows in-frame clones only, minus some. That table gives V, J and clone size, and the DNA gave D and trimming. This sample has approximately 200,000 clones, with about 80% found just once. Germline V gives CDR1 GTSNPN, CDR2 SVGIG (reference sequence). The CDR3 covers 15 residues. V gave up 3 bases and J gave up 4 bases; unmatched junction bases: 11. Sequencing input: PBMCs or T cells enriched from blood (not recorded which). The chain carries TRBV30 and TRBJ2-7; 8 bases fit TRBD2. The clonotype originates from a woman between 35 and 50 years old with acute COVID-19. CDR3 DNA sequence: TGTGCCTGGAGCGTTGACAGCGGGAGCGGTTACGAGCAGTACTTC. It specifies CAWSVDSGSGYEQYF.